This T cell receptor (beta chain) was retrieved from a study of technical replicates of blood from a few donors. Only in-frame clones appear in the TCRdb table, and some are missing; sequencing was by immunoSEQ multiplex PCR. Among about 73,000 clones, roughly 93% were seen once, and the ten largest hold roughly 0.25%. The clonotype comes from a human donor in good health. Sequencing was done on a sample of T cells isolated from PBMCs.

CDR3 in DNA: TGTGCCAGCAGCCGAAACCTAGCGAATGAGCAGTTCTTC. Amino acid sequence: CASSRNLANEQFF. V gene TRBV27 combines with J gene TRBJ2-1, with D perhaps matching TRBD2 (6 bases). The germline gives CDR1 MNHEY, CDR2 SMNVEV (reference sequence). V dropped 6 bases and J dropped 7 bases, with 13 bases sitting between them. The CDR3 runs 13 residues.